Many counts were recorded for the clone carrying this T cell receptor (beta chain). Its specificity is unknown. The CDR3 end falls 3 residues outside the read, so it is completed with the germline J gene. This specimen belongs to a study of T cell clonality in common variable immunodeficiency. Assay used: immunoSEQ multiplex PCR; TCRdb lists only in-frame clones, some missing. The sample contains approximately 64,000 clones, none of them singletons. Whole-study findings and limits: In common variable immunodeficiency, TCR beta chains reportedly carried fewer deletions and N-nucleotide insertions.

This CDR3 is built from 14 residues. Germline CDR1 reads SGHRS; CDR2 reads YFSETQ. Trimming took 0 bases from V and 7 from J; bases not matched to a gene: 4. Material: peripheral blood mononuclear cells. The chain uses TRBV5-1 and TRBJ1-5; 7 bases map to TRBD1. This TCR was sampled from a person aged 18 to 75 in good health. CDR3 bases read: TGCGCCAGCAGCTTGGGGGACAGCCGACAGCCC. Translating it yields CASSLGDSRQP. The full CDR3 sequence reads CASSLGDSRQPQHF.